A selection of T cell receptor beta chains follows, all from one sample in a study of blood T cell repertoires in COVID-19. Clones were read by immunoSEQ multiplex PCR, and TCRdb kept only the in-frame ones, dropping some. The sample lists roughly 56,000 clones, about 86% occurring once. The specimen was peripheral blood. Receptors originate from a human donor in a cohort sampled during active COVID-19. The CDR3 runs from the conserved cysteine through the conserved F or W. The order of the fields is J gene, clone size, V gene, D gene, CDR3 protein, CDR3 DNA. D genes are given only for firm matches. Clone size, where shown, is once, few, many, or a class for clones that have expanded.

TRBJ2-5 | - | TRBV18 | TRBD1 | CASSQGQGATETQYF | TGTGCCAGCTCACAGGGACAGGGGGCAACAGAGACCCAGTACTTC
TRBJ1-5 | - | TRBV7-8 | - | CASSSHSGRWQPQHF | TGTGCCAGCAGCTCGCACTCAGGGCGATGGCAGCCCCAGCATTTT
TRBJ2-7 | - | TRBV5-1 | TRBD2 | CASSFSGSSYEQYF | TGCGCCAGCAGCTTTAGCGGGAGCTCCTACGAGCAGTACTTC
TRBJ2-7 | - | TRBV9 | TRBD2 | CASSVGIGTSGSYEQYF | TGTGCCAGCAGCGTAGGGATCGGGACTAGCGGGAGTTACGAGCAGTACTTC
TRBJ2-7 | - | TRBV6-6 | TRBD1 | CASSNRDRDYEQYF | TGTGCCAGCAGTAACCGGGACAGGGACTACGAGCAGTACTTC
TRBJ1-2 | - | TRBV28 | - | CASRRQGIYGYTF | TGTGCCAGCAGACGCCAGGGGATCTATGGCTACACCTTC
TRBJ2-3 | - | TRBV6-1 | - | CASSGGLFSSGARDTQYF | TGTGCCAGCAGTGGAGGACTCTTTAGCAGTGGCGCGCGAGATACGCAGTATTTT
TRBJ2-3 | once | TRBV15 | TRBD2 | CATSRLAGPWATQYF | TGTGCCACCAGCAGACTAGCGGGACCCTGGGCTACGCAGTATTTT
TRBJ1-6 | - | TRBV6-6 | - | CASIMGGSQGSPLHF | TGTGCCAGCATCATGGGGGGGAGTCAAGGTTCACCCCTCCACTTT
TRBJ1-2 | - | TRBV7-2 | TRBD1 | CASSITGGLTNYGYTF | TGTGCCAGCAGCATAACAGGGGGACTAACTAACTATGGCTACACCTTC
TRBJ2-7 | - | TRBV2 | TRBD1 | CASRGQGRGEQYF | TGTGCCAGCAGGGGACAGGGCCGTGGCGAGCAGTACTTC
TRBJ2-1 | - | TRBV28 | - | CASSGYGLRYNEQFF | TGTGCCAGCAGTGGCTATGGACTACGTTACAATGAGCAGTTCTTC
TRBJ2-5 | few | TRBV18 | TRBD2 | CASSPGGETQYF | TGTGCCAGCTCCCCGGGGGGTGAGACCCAGTACTTC
TRBJ2-1 | - | TRBV12-3/TRBV12-4 | - | CASSSDWEQFF | TGTGCCAGCAGTTCGGACTGGGAGCAGTTCTTC
TRBJ1-2 | - | TRBV12-3/TRBV12-4 | - | CASRRGYGYTF | TGTGCCAGCAGAAGGGGCTATGGCTACACCTTC
TRBJ2-7 | - | TRBV5-1 | - | CASSPPTDPYEQYF | TGCGCCAGCAGCCCCCCGACAGATCCCTACGAGCAGTACTTC
TRBJ2-7 | - | TRBV6-6 | TRBD1 | CASSLQGNQDYEQYF | TGTGCCAGCAGTCTACAGGGGAATCAGGACTACGAGCAGTACTTC
TRBJ2-7 | - | TRBV11-1 | - | CASSLGRYEQYF | TGTGCCAGCAGCCTGGGGAGGTACGAGCAGTACTTC
TRBJ1-6 | - | TRBV12-3/TRBV12-4 | - | CASSLLENSPLHF | TGTGCCAGCAGTTTACTAGAGAATTCACCCCTCCACTTT
TRBJ2-1 | - | TRBV7-9 | - | CASSFMREIYNEQFF | TGTGCCAGCAGCTTTATGAGGGAGATATACAATGAGCAGTTCTTC
TRBJ2-3 | - | TRBV5-1 | - | CASSSGQNTDTQYF | TGCGCCAGCAGCTCTGGACAGAACACAGATACGCAGTATTTT
TRBJ2-7 | - | TRBV6-5 | - | CSGGSYEQYF | TGTTCCGGGGGTTCCTACGAGCAGTACTTC
TRBJ2-1 | - | TRBV3-1/TRBV3-2 | - | CASSHNFGIRSPNEQFF | TGTGCCAGCAGCCATAATTTCGGGATAAGATCTCCCAATGAGCAGTTCTTC
TRBJ2-1 | - | TRBV18 | - | CASSPQRSGNEQFF | TGTGCCAGCTCACCACAACGATCAGGGAATGAGCAGTTCTTC
TRBJ2-7 | - | TRBV27 | TRBD1 | CASSPGTAYYEQYF | TGTGCCAGCAGTCCGGGGACAGCTTACTACGAGCAGTACTTC
TRBJ1-2 | - | TRBV6-6 | - | CASSYSGVYGYTF | TGTGCCAGCAGTTACTCAGGGGTCTATGGCTACACCTTC
TRBJ2-5 | - | TRBV7-9 | TRBD1 | CASSLGTGTQETQYF | TGTGCCAGCAGCTTAGGGACAGGAACCCAAGAGACCCAGTACTTC
TRBJ2-6 | - | TRBV28 | - | CASSLGLRSWSNVLTF | TGTGCCAGCAGTTTGGGCCTTCGCTCTTGGTCCAACGTCCTGACTTTC
TRBJ2-5 | - | TRBV11-3 | - | CASSLRSKWGRDVTQYF | TGTGCCAGCAGCTTGAGGTCCAAGTGGGGGCGTGATGTGACCCAGTACTTC
TRBJ2-1 | - | TRBV5-6 | - | CASRAGDEQFF | TGTGCCAGCAGAGCGGGCGACGAGCAGTTCTTC
TRBJ2-2 | - | TRBV5-8 | - | CASSLHNTGELFF | TGTGCCAGCAGCTTACACAATACCGGGGAGCTGTTTTTT
TRBJ2-7 | medium-sized | TRBV28 | - | CASSLTTGTYEQYF | TGTGCCAGCAGTCTAACCACAGGAACCTACGAGCAGTACTTC
TRBJ2-7 | - | TRBV12-3/TRBV12-4 | - | CASSRFGSYEQYF | TGTGCCAGCAGTCGTTTCGGGAGCTACGAGCAGTACTTC
TRBJ1-4 | - | TRBV10-2 | TRBD1 | CASRPSGQGQRENEKLFF | TGCGCCAGCAGACCGTCGGGACAGGGGCAAAGGGAGAATGAAAAACTGTTTTTT
TRBJ2-1 | - | TRBV28 | TRBD2 | CASSYPGLAGATARANEQFF | TGTGCCAGCAGCTACCCAGGACTAGCGGGAGCGACTGCGCGCGCGAATGAGCAGTTCTTC
TRBJ1-4 | - | TRBV18 | TRBD1 | CASSRQSQGARAYEKLFF | TGTGCCAGCTCGCGACAGAGCCAGGGGGCGCGGGCGTACGAAAAACTGTTTTTT
TRBJ2-2 | - | TRBV18 | TRBD2 | CASSPRISSGSESGELFF | TGTGCCAGCTCACCACGAATAAGTAGCGGGAGCGAATCCGGGGAGCTGTTTTTT
TRBJ2-7 | - | TRBV20-1 | TRBD2 | CSASRAGVYEQYF | TGCAGTGCTAGTAGGGCGGGGGTCTACGAGCAGTACTTC
TRBJ2-7 | - | TRBV28 | - | CASRPGTYEQYF | TGTGCCAGCAGACCGGGAACCTACGAGCAGTACTTC
TRBJ2-1 | - | TRBV24-1 | TRBD2 | CATSDSIAGLHYNEQFF | TGTGCCACCAGTGATTCAATAGCGGGATTACACTACAATGAGCAGTTCTTC
TRBJ1-3 | - | TRBV6-5 | TRBD1 | CASSLSLDRVYNTIYF | TGTGCCAGCAGTTTAAGCCTCGACAGGGTTTACAACACCATATATTTT
TRBJ2-7 | - | TRBV9 | TRBD2 | CASSVGLAGGGAASYEQYF | TGTGCCAGCAGCGTAGGTCTAGCGGGAGGAGGTGCGGCATCCTACGAGCAGTACTTC
TRBJ1-5 | - | TRBV5-1 | - | CASSWGTGNSNQPQHF | TGCGCCAGCAGCTGGGGAACAGGGAATAGCAATCAGCCCCAGCATTTT
TRBJ2-2 | - | TRBV18 | - | CASSDTGLNTGELFF | TGTGCCAGCTCCGATACAGGGCTGAACACCGGGGAGCTGTTTTTT
TRBJ1-2 | - | TRBV6-5 | - | CASSYARGNLGGYTF | TGTGCCAGCAGTTACGCCCGGGGGAATCTAGGCGGCTACACCTTC
TRBJ2-1 | - | TRBV11-3 | TRBD2 | CASSLLAGPYNEQFF | TGTGCCAGCAGCCTACTAGCGGGACCCTACAATGAGCAGTTCTTC
TRBJ1-1 | few | TRBV9 | - | CASSVASTPARGTEAFF | TGTGCCAGCAGCGTAGCCTCGACCCCCGCCAGAGGGACTGAAGCTTTCTTT
TRBJ2-5 | - | TRBV6-4 | TRBD1 | CASSEPPGQQIHVLQETQYF | TGTGCCAGCAGTGAGCCTCCGGGACAGCAAATCCATGTACTCCAAGAGACCCAGTACTTC
TRBJ1-1 | - | TRBV7-2 | TRBD1 | CASSFRDRVNTEAFF | TGTGCCAGCAGCTTCCGGGACAGGGTGAACACTGAAGCTTTCTTT
TRBJ2-1 | once | TRBV7-8 | - | CASSLVWGAYYEQFF | TGTGCCAGCAGCTTAGTGTGGGGAGCATATTATGAGCAGTTCTTC
TRBJ2-7 | many | TRBV14 | TRBD2 | CASSLAGGPGEQYF | TGTGCCAGCAGCCTGGCGGGAGGGCCGGGGGAGCAGTACTTC
TRBJ1-2 | few | TRBV7-9 | - | CASSFRGFDYGYTF | TGTGCCAGCAGCTTCAGGGGTTTTGACTATGGCTACACCTTC
TRBJ2-7 | few | TRBV6-5 | TRBD2 | CASRGGTSVYEQYF | TGTGCCAGTCGAGGCGGCACTAGCGTCTACGAGCAGTACTTC
TRBJ2-1 | - | TRBV12-3/TRBV12-4 | TRBD2 | CATSGVSRHKFF | TGTGCCACCAGCGGGGTGTCCCGTCATAAGTTCTTC
TRBJ1-2 | - | TRBV27 | TRBD1 | CASSLSGGPGYTF | TGTGCCAGCAGTTTATCAGGGGGCCCTGGCTACACCTTC
TRBJ2-2 | - | TRBV11-2 | - | CASNKFGTKNTGELFF | TGTGCCAGCAACAAGTTCGGGACAAAGAACACCGGGGAGCTGTTTTTT
TRBJ1-6 | - | TRBV11-2 | - | CASSLGPSRSPLHF | TGTGCCAGCAGCTTAGGGCCATCGAGGTCACCCCTCCACTTT
TRBJ1-5 | - | TRBV4-3 | TRBD1 | CASSQDPPQTGPDQPQHF | TGCGCCAGCAGCCAAGACCCCCCGCAGACAGGGCCCGATCAGCCCCAGCATTTT
TRBJ2-1 | - | TRBV4-2 | TRBD2 | CASSPLSTSGRGNEQFF | TGTGCCAGCAGCCCATTATCGACTAGCGGGAGAGGAAATGAGCAGTTCTTC
TRBJ1-2 | - | TRBV7-9 | - | CASSLGIAGWSNYGYTF | TGTGCCAGCAGCTTAGGAATAGCAGGGTGGAGTAACTATGGCTACACCTTC